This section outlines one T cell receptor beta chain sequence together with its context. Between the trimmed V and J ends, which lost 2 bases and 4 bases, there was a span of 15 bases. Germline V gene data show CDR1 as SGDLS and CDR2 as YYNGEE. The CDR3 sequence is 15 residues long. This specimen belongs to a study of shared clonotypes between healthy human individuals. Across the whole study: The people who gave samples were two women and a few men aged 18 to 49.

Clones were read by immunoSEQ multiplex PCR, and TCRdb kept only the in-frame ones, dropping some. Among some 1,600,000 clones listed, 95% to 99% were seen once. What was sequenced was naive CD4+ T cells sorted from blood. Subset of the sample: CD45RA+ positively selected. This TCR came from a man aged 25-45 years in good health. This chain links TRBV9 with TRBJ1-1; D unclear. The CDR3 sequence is CASSVDPKEITEAFF. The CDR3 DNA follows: TGTGCCAGCAGCGTCGATCCCAAGGAAATCACTGAAGCTTTCTTT.